These 7 T cell receptor beta chains originate from one sample sequenced in a study. Treg sorting used a CD4+CD25+CD127-/low gate. TCRdb re-derived calls from the 5' RACE reads in MiXCR, one entry per CDR3 protein. This sample has 30,000 to 35,000 distinct CDR3 sequences, with 25% to 30% found just once. Sequencing was performed on tumor-infiltrating Tregs sorted from the breast tumor. These receptors were obtained from a female donor with breast cancer.

The sample holds a few counts of this clonotype. The chain couples TRBV7-2 to TRBJ1-3, with D possibly matching TRBD1 (6 bases). This CDR3 has 15 amino acids. Trimming pared 4 bases from V and 4 bases from J, leaving 14 bases between. The germline CDR1 and CDR2 sequences are SGHTA and FQGNSA. The CDR3 spells CASSSYRTAGNTIYF. CDR3 bases: TGTGCCAGCAGCTCCTATCGGACAGCCGGAAACACCATATATTTT. Drawing the rest from reference TRBV7-2 and TRBJ1-3, the complete variable domain is GAGVSQSPSNKVTEKGKDVELRCDPISGHTALYWYRQSLGQGLEFLIYFQGNSAPDKSGLPSDRFSAERTGGSVSTLTIQRTQQEDSAVYLCASSSYRTAGNTIYFGEGSWLTVV.

Notes on this clonotype: It may be a read error: a sequence one base away is much more abundant. The rearrangement joins TRBV20-1 to TRBJ1-1, with TRBD1 matching 9 bases. CDR3 length: 14 residues. From germline, CDR1 is DFQATT and CDR2 SNEGSKA (reference sequence). CDR3 amino acids: CSARHRGLGTEALF. In DNA, the CDR3 is TGCAGTGCTAGGCACAGGGGGCTCGGGACTGAAGCTCTCTTT.

This clonotype was seen a handful of times. This chain links TRBV10-3 with TRBJ2-1; 7 bases map to TRBD1. The CDR3 has 12 residues. Germline CDR1 is ENHRY and CDR2 is SYGVKD. V was pared by 4 bases and J by 8 bases, with 2 bases of the junction left unmatched. The CDR3: CAISGQGDEQFF. DNA for the CDR3: TGTGCCATCAGTGGACAGGGCGATGAGCAGTTCTTC.

By share, this clonotype counts as medium-sized. J is TRBJ2-7 and V is TRBV5-1; D possibly corresponds to TRBD2 (6 bases). CDR1 is SGHRS, CDR2 YFSETQ, per germline. The V end was cut by 5 bases, the J end by 6 bases, with 15 bases between. The length of the CDR3 is 13 residues. CDR3 sequence reads: CASRWDLGGEQYF. The CDR3 nucleotides are TGCGCCAGCAGGTGGGACCTCGGGGGCGAGCAGTACTTC.

This clonotype has a handful of counts. The chain recombines TRBV29-1 with TRBJ1-1; D is possibly TRBD1 (5 bases). This CDR3 contains 14 residues. V was cut by 6 bases and J by 4 bases, with 18 bases left in between. CDR1 is SQVTM and CDR2 is ANQGSEA in the germline V gene. The CDR3 sequence is CSVRGAGGGTEAFF. The CDR3 DNA reads as TGCAGCGTCAGAGGGGCGGGCGGCGGCACTGAAGCTTTCTTT. The complete variable domain, with remaining parts taken from reference TRBV29-1 and TRBJ1-1, reads SAVISQKPSRDICQRGTSLTIQCQVDSQVTMMFWYRQQPGQSLTLIATANQGSEATYESGFVIDKFPISRPNLTFSTLTVSNMSPEDSSIYLCSVRGAGGGTEAFFGQGTRLTVV.

There are a few counts of this clonotype. This may stem from a read error, because a much larger clone lies one nucleotide away. This chain links TRBV4-1 with TRBJ1-1; D ambiguous. Trimming left V 3 bases short and J 2 bases short, with 10 bases between. Germline V gene data show CDR1 as MGHRA and CDR2 as YSYEKL. The CDR3 is 14 amino acids. CDR3 region: CASSHAETNTEAFF. The CDR3 bases are TGCGCCAGCAGCCATGCAGAGACAAACACTGAAGCTTTCTTT.

This clonotype was observed at least ten times. The CDR3 loop reads CASSWTDTYNEQFF. The CDR3 coding sequence is TGTGCCAGCAGTTGGACGGATACCTACAATGAGCAGTTCTTC. The V gene is TRBV2, the J gene TRBJ2-1, with unresolved D. Germline V lookup: CDR1 SNHLY, CDR2 FYNNEI. The CDR3 totals 14 residues. The V end was cut by 5 bases, the J end by 2 bases, with 10 bases between.